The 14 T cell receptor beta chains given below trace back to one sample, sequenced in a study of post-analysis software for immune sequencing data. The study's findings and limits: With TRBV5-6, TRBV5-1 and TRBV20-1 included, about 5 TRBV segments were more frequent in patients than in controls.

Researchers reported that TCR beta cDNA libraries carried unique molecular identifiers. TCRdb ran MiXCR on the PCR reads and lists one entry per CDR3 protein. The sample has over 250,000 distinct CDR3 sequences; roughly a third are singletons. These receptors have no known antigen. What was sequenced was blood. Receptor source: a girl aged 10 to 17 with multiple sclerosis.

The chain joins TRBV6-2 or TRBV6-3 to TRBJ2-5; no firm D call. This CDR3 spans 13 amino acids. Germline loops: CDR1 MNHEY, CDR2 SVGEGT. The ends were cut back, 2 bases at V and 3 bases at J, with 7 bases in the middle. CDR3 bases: TGTGCCAGCAGTTACGATGAGAAAGAGACCCAGTACTTC. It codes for CASSYDEKETQYF.

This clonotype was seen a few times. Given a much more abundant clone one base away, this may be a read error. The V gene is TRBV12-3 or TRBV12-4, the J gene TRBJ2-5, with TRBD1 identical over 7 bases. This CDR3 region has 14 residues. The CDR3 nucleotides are TGTGCCAGCAGGTTAGGTGACAGGGAAGAGACCCAGTACTTC. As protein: CASRLGDREETQYF.

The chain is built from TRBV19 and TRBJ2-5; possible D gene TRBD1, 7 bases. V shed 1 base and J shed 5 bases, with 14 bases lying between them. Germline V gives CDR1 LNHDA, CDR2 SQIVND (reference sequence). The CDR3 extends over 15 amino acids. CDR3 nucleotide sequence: TGTGCCAGTAGTATAGGTCGGAGGGGACAGGAGACCCAGTACTTC. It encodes CASSIGRRGQETQYF.

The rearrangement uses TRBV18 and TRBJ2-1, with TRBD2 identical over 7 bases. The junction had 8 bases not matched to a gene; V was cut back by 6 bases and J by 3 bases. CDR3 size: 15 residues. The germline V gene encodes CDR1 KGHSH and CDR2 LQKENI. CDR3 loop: CASSTGGGDYNEQFF. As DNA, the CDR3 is TGTGCCAGCTCCACGGGCGGGGGAGACTACAATGAGCAGTTCTTC. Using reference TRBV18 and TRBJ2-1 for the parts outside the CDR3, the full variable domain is NAGVMQNPRHLVRRRGQEARLRCSPMKGHSHVYWYRQLPEEGLKFMVYLQKENIIDESGMPKERFSAEFPKEGPSILRIQQVVRGDSAAYFCASSTGGGDYNEQFFGPGTRLTVL.

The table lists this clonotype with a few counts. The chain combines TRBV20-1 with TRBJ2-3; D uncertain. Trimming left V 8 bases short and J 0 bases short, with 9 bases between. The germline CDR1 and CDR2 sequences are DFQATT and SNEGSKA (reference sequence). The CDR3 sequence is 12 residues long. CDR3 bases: TGCAGTACTCGTCCTAGCACAGATACGCAGTATTTT. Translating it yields CSTRPSTDTQYF.

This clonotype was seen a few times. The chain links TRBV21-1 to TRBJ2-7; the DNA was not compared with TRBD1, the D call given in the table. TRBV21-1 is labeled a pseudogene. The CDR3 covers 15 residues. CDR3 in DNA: TGTGCCAGCACCTCCCGGGGGGCAGGGCACTACGAGCAGTACTTC. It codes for CASTSRGAGHYEQYF.

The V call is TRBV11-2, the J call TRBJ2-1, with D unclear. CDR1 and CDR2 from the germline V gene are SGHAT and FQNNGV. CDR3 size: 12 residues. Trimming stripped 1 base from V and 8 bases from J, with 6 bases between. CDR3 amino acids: CASSLGSHEQFF. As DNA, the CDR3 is TGTGCCAGCAGCTTAGGATCCCATGAGCAGTTCTTC.

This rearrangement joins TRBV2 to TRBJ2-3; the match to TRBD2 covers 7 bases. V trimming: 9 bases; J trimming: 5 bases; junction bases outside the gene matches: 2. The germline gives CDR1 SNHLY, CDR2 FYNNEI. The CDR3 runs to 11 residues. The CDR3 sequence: CASWGGDTQYF. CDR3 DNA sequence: TGTGCCAGTTGGGGGGGAGATACGCAGTATTTT.

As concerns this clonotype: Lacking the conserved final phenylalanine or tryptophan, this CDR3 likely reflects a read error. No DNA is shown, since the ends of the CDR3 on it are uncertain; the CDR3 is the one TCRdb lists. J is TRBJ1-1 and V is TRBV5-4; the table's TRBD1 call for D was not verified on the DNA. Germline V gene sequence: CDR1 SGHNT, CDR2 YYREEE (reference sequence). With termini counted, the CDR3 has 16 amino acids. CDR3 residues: CASSFVTGTVNTEAFV.

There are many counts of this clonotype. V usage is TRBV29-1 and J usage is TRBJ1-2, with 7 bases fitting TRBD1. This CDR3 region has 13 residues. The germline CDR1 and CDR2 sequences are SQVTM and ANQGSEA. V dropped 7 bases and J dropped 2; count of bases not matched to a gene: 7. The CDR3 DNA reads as TGCAGCGGCGACAGGGTGGAGAACTATGGCTACACCTTC. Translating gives CSGDRVENYGYTF.

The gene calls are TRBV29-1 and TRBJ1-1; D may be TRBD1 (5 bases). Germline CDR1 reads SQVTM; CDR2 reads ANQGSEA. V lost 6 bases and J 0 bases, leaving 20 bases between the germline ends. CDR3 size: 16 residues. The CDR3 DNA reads TGCAGCGTCGAACGGGGGGTCCTGGGAATGAACACTGAAGCTTTCTTT. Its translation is CSVERGVLGMNTEAFF.

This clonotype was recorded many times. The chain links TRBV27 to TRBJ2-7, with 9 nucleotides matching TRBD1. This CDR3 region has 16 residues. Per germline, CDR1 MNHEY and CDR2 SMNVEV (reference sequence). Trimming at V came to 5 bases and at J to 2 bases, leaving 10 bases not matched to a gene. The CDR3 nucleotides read TGTGCCAGCAGTGCTCTCGGGACAGGGAGCCCCTACGAGCAGTACTTC. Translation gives CASSALGTGSPYEQYF.

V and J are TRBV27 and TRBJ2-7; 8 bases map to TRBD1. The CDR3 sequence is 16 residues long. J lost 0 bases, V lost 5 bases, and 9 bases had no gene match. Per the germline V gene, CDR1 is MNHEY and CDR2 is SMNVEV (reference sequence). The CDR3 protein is CASSHRSRGPSYEQYF. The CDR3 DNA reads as TGTGCCAGCAGTCACAGAAGCAGGGGGCCCTCCTACGAGCAGTACTTC.

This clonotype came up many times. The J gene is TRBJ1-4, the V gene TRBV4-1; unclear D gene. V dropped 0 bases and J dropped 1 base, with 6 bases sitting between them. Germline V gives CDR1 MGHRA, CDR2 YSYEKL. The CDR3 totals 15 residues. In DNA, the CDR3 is TGCGCCAGCAGCCAAGAAGGAGGAACTAATGAAAAACTGTTTTTT. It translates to CASSQEGGTNEKLFF.